The present T cell receptor (beta chain) was sequenced within a study of T cell responses to AZD1222 COVID-19 vaccine. CDR1 and CDR2 from the germline V gene are ENHRY and SYGVKD. The CDR3 is 12 residues long. V lost 9 bases, J lost 0 bases, and 9 bases lay in between. Sequencing used immunoSEQ multiplex PCR; TCRdb keeps in-frame clones, though not all of them. Across about 140,000 clones, the top ten clones capture 2% to 2.5% of the sample. General study findings and limits: Variant regions that are unmutated are reportedly the target of nearly half of spike-specific TCRs. Clonal diversity was possibly underestimated; the donors were predominantly white British and more often female.

Comment on this clone: Its matching antigen is unknown.

Sequenced material: peripheral blood. This sequence was found in an adult in good health. J is TRBJ2-7 and V is TRBV10-3; D is unresolved. The CDR3 sequence is CAIGQSSYEQYF. In DNA form, the CDR3 reads TGTGCCATAGGGCAATCCTCCTACGAGCAGTACTTC.